The subject of this entry is one T cell receptor (beta chain). Antigen: not known. This record belongs to a study of CD8 T cells in ankylosing spondylitis. Germline-derived CDR1 and CDR2 are MNHNS and SASEGT. The CDR3 has 12 amino acids. V lost 5 bases and J lost 5, with 9 bases in between. The authors made TCR beta libraries by quantitative 5'-RACE with molecular barcodes. TCRdb itself ran the 5' RACE reads through MiXCR, one entry per CDR3 protein. Among some 800,000 distinct CDR3 sequences, about 12% were seen once, and the ten largest hold under 0.6%. Study outcomes and limitations: Reportedly, disease-linked clones are significantly enriched in ankylosing spondylitis patients' matched synovial fluid. Clones linked with disease were CD8+ and fairly uncommon in the peripheral blood. One TCR beta motif, made up of about 8 highly homologous variants, appeared characteristic of ankylosing spondylitis blood.

The source material was blood, either unsorted or a sorted T cell fraction (not recorded which). This sequence joins TRBV6-1 and TRBJ1-2; D unclear. This clonotype originated in a male donor with ankylosing spondylitis. CDR3 DNA sequence: TGTGCCAGCAGTAGCGGATCGTATGGCTACACCTTC. Encoded protein: CASSSGSYGYTF.